One sample yielded the 20 T cell receptor beta chains listed below, sequenced in a study of cytomegalovirus exposure and HLA in healthy donors. The PCR made use of 60 Vbeta and 13 Jbeta primers. Only in-frame clones appear in the TCRdb table, and some are missing; sequencing was by immunoSEQ multiplex PCR. The repertoire holds 210,000 or so clones, over 60% seen once, with about 1.8% in the top ten. The specimen sequenced was PBMCs. The receptor set was obtained from a man younger than 35 in good health and CMV-seronegative.

The chain employs TRBV2 and TRBJ1-2; 7 bases match TRBD1. The CDR3 has 14 residues. Germline assignment: CDR1 SNHLY and CDR2 FYNNEI. Unmatched junction bases numbered 18, after V lost 10 bases and J lost 10 bases. The CDR3 protein is CATDPRPGTAFYTF. Here the CDR3 DNA reads TGTGCCACCGACCCAAGACCCGGGACAGCTTTCTACACCTTC.

The rearrangement uses TRBV7-9 and TRBJ1-1; 7 bases line up with TRBD1. Germline lookup yields CDR1 SEHNR and CDR2 FQNEAQ (reference sequence). V lost 6 bases to trimming and J lost 3 bases; unmatched junction nucleotides: 7. The CDR3 extends over 14 amino acids. The CDR3 DNA is TGTGCCAGCAGTTACAGGGGTGGGCACACTGAAGCTTTCTTT. As protein: CASSYRGGHTEAFF.

About this clone itself: At the DNA level, this CDR3 is encoded by other sequences in the same sample as well. This CDR3 is CASSAGQGSYEQYF. The CDR3 nucleotides read TGTGCCAGCAGTGCCGGGCAGGGATCCTACGAGCAGTACTTC. The V gene is TRBV6-4, the J gene TRBJ2-7; TRBD1 might be the D (5 bases). Germline V gives CDR1 MRHNA, CDR2 SNTAGT. Trimming removed 4 bases from V and 1 base from J, with 11 bases in between. This CDR3 spans 14 amino acids.

The sample holds a few counts of this clone. The chain links TRBV29-1 to TRBJ2-5; 7 positions match TRBD1. V trimming: 8 bases; J trimming: 1 base; junction bases outside the gene matches: 4. The germline V gene has CDR1 SQVTM and CDR2 ANQGSEA. The CDR3 runs to 12 residues. CDR3 residues: CSTRTGQETQYF. DNA for the CDR3: TGCAGCACAAGGACAGGCCAAGAGACCCAGTACTTC.

The chain has TRBV7-3 and TRBJ2-1, with 7 bases fitting TRBD1. The CDR3 loop spans 16 amino acids. CDR1 and CDR2 from the germline V gene are SGHTA and FQGTGA. The junction had 7 bases not matched to a gene; V was cut back by 1 base and J by 4 bases. CDR3 residues: CASSLREGGQYNEQFF. The CDR3 DNA is TGTGCCAGCAGCTTAAGGGAAGGGGGCCAATACAATGAGCAGTTCTTC.

The V call is TRBV19, the J call TRBJ1-1; the D gene is possibly TRBD1 (6 bases). The length of the CDR3 is 15 residues. Germline assignment: CDR1 LNHDA and CDR2 SQIVND (reference sequence). The V and J ends lost 0 bases and 1 base respectively, with 9 bases between them. The DNA for the CDR3 is TGTGCCAGTAGTATAGAAGGACAGACGAACACTGAAGCTTTCTTT. Its protein product is CASSIEGQTNTEAFF.

The rearrangement joins TRBV2 to TRBJ1-1; 7 bases line up with TRBD1. This CDR3 is 15 amino acids long. V shed 6 bases, J shed 7 bases, and the junction held 14 bases outside the gene matches. Germline CDR1 is SNHLY and CDR2 is FYNNEI. The CDR3 DNA follows: TGTGCCAGCAGCGGGTCGTCAACTTCAGGGGGTGAAGCTTTCTTT. As protein: CASSGSSTSGGEAFF.

The table lists this clone with a few counts. The chain couples TRBV5-6 to TRBJ1-1; TRBD1 aligns across 7 bases. The trim removed 3 bases at V and 2 bases at J, leaving 7 bases unmatched. Germline V gene lookup returns CDR1 SGHDT and CDR2 YYEEEE. The CDR3 consists of 15 residues. The CDR3 DNA sequence: TGTGCCAGCAGCTCCTCGGGACAGAGTAACACTGAAGCTTTCTTT. Translation: CASSSSGQSNTEAFF. The full variable domain, with the rest looked up from reference TRBV5-6 and TRBJ1-1, is DAGVTQSPTHLIKTRGQQVTLRCSPKSGHDTVSWYQQALGQGPQFIFQYYEEEERQRGNFPDRFSGHQFPNYSSELNVNALLLGDSALYLCASSSSGQSNTEAFFGQGTRLTVV.

As concerns this clone: Within the sample, other DNA sequences also encode this same CDR3. The CDR3 DNA reads TGTGCCAGCAGCTTCCCCAACAGCGGGGCTAGTGAAGCTTTCTTT. It specifies CASSFPNSGASEAFF. The chain uses TRBV11-3 and TRBJ1-1; D is possibly TRBD1 (5 bases). In germline, CDR1 is SGHNT, CDR2 YENEEA. The CDR3 contains 15 residues. V gave up 3 bases and J gave up 7 bases, with 18 bases separating them.

The chain employs TRBV5-1 and TRBJ1-2, with a weak D call TRBD1 (5 bases). Germline V CDR1 and CDR2: SGHRS, YFSETQ. Trimming pared 3 bases from V and 0 bases from J, leaving 15 bases between. CDR3 size: 16 residues. The CDR3 sequence is CASSSQGGSSNYGYTF. CDR3 DNA sequence: TGCGCCAGCAGCTCCCAGGGCGGTTCTTCTAACTATGGCTACACCTTC. The whole variable domain, remainder taken from reference TRBV5-1 and TRBJ1-2, is KAGVTQTPRYLIKTRGQQVTLSCSPISGHRSVSWYQQTPGQGLQFLFEYFSETQRNKGNFPGRFSGRQFSNSRSEMNVSTLELGDSALYLCASSSQGGSSNYGYTFGSGTRLTVV.

The V and J genes are TRBV6-5 and TRBJ2-5; maybe TRBD1 (6 bases). TRBJ2-7 matches the DNA end more closely, so the J call is doubtful. In germline, CDR1 is MNHEY, CDR2 SVGAGI. The CDR3 sequence is 15 residues long. The CDR3: CASRHTRDTYYEQYF. Here the CDR3 DNA reads TGTGCCAGCAGACATACCCGGGACACTTACTACGAGCAGTACTTC.

The CDR3 protein is CASSDSGQGDTEAFF. CDR3 sequence (DNA): TGTGCCAGCAGTGACTCCGGACAGGGGGACACTGAAGCTTTCTTT. The chain combines TRBV6-4 with TRBJ1-1, with TRBD1 identical over 10 bases. The V gene end was trimmed by 0 bases and the J gene end by 3 bases; junction bases not matched to a gene: 1. The germline V gene has CDR1 MRHNA and CDR2 SNTAGT. The length of the CDR3 is 15 residues.

The chain combines TRBV13 with TRBJ2-5; weak D call: TRBD2 (5 bases). The end of the DNA aligns better with TRBJ2-7, so the J call may be wrong. Germline assignment: CDR1 PRHDT and CDR2 FYEKMQ (reference sequence). The CDR3 contains 12 residues. The CDR3 reads CASSLGAYEQYF. The DNA of the CDR3 is TGTGCCAGCAGCTTGGGAGCCTACGAGCAGTACTTC.

This clone occurred a few times. The chain combines TRBV4-1 with TRBJ2-3; no reliable D call. The CDR3 loop spans 15 amino acids. V shed 0 bases and J shed 4 bases, with 11 bases lying between them. Germline V gene data show CDR1 as MGHRA and CDR2 as YSYEKL. The CDR3 loop reads CASSQEGPSADTQYF. As DNA, the CDR3 is TGCGCCAGCAGCCAAGAGGGCCCAAGTGCAGATACGCAGTATTTT.

This clone was seen more than once but under ten times. The chain carries TRBV7-3 and TRBJ2-7; a weak D match, TRBD2 (7 bases). Deletions cut 6 bases from V and 2 bases from J, with 17 bases between. CDR1 is SGHTA and CDR2 is FQGTGA in the germline V gene. The CDR3 consists of 15 residues. In nucleotides, the CDR3 is TGTGCCAGCAGTGTCGGAGGGGGGGCCGCCTACGAGCAGTACTTC. Protein sequence: CASSVGGGAAYEQYF.

This clone was seen more than once but under ten times. The chain recombines TRBV6-5 with TRBJ1-1; no clear D gene. Trimming removed 1 base from V and 3 bases from J, with 9 bases in between. The germline V gene encodes CDR1 MNHEY and CDR2 SVGAGI. This CDR3 contains 14 residues. As DNA, the CDR3 is TGTGCCAGCAGTTACTTGACCCAGGACACTGAAGCTTTCTTT. Residues: CASSYLTQDTEAFF.

The chain has TRBV6-5 and TRBJ2-3, with 8 bases fitting TRBD1. V was pared by 7 bases and J by 1 base, with 7 bases of the junction left unmatched. This CDR3 is 15 amino acids long. Germline-derived CDR1 and CDR2 are MNHEY and SVGAGI. For the CDR3, the DNA is TGTGCCAGCACCCTGGCAGGGGGCGGCACAGATACGCAGTATTTT. This translates into CASTLAGGGTDTQYF.

V usage is TRBV4-2 and J usage is TRBJ1-2, with TRBD1 matching over 11 bases. Germline V gene data show CDR1 as LGHNA and CDR2 as YNFKEQ. Unmatched junction bases numbered 16, after V lost 3 bases and J lost 4 bases. The CDR3 covers 19 residues. The CDR3 reads CASSHDRGGTGGFGYGYTF. DNA of the CDR3: TGTGCCAGCAGCCACGATCGTGGCGGGACAGGGGGTTTTGGCTATGGCTACACCTTC.

The rearrangement uses TRBV5-1 and TRBJ2-5; 8 bases align to TRBD2. The CDR3 spans 14 residues. Trimming cost V 6 bases and J 3 bases; bases outside gene matches: 7. CDR1 and CDR2 (germline): SGHRS, YFSETQ. The CDR3 loop is CASNPGGVKETQYF. The CDR3 DNA is TGCGCCAGCAACCCGGGGGGGGTGAAAGAGACCCAGTACTTC.

CDR3 protein: CASSPGPGYYEQYF. DNA for the CDR3: TGTGCCAGCTCACCCGGGCCAGGGTACTACGAGCAGTACTTC. The chain uses TRBV18 and TRBJ2-7; D is perhaps TRBD1 (5 bases). CDR1 is KGHSH and CDR2 is LQKENI in the germline V gene. The length of the CDR3 is 14 residues. The V gene lost 3 bases and the J gene lost 3 bases, with 12 bases spanning the gap.